One and the same sample provided the 30 T cell receptor beta chains below, sequenced in a study of cytotoxic CD8 clonotypes in ibrutinib-treated CLL. Libraries were prepared by immunoSEQ multiplex PCR; TCRdb keeps only in-frame clonotypes and omits some of them. The sample has approximately 60,000 clones; 55% to 65% are singletons. This specimen consisted of PBMCs, obtained after 24 months of ibrutinib treatment. Receptors originate from a human donor with chronic lymphocytic leukemia.

J is TRBJ1-2 and V is TRBV29-1, with D possibly being TRBD1 (6 bases). CDR3 size: 12 residues. With 4 bases removed from V and 8 bases from J, the gap between germline ends came to 14 bases. The germline V gene encodes CDR1 SQVTM and CDR2 ANQGSEA. CDR3 amino acids: CSVVGGGWGYTF. CDR3 DNA sequence: TGCAGCGTTGTCGGGGGGGGCTGGGGCTACACCTTC. Combining the CDR3 with reference TRBV29-1 and TRBJ1-2 gives the whole variable domain SAVISQKPSRDICQRGTSLTIQCQVDSQVTMMFWYRQQPGQSLTLIATANQGSEATYESGFVIDKFPISRPNLTFSTLTVSNMSPEDSSIYLCSVVGGGWGYTFGSGTRLTVV.

The chain uses TRBV6-6 and TRBJ1-1, with D hard to call. Deletions cut 0 bases from V and 4 bases from J, with 12 bases between. The CDR3 length is 15 residues. The germline CDR1 and CDR2 sequences are MNHNY and SVGAGI (reference sequence). The CDR3 loop reads CASSYSSQALTEAFF. The CDR3 bases are TGTGCCAGCAGTTACTCGAGTCAGGCCCTCACTGAAGCTTTCTTT.

The chain carries TRBV28 and TRBJ2-1; TRBD2 is a possible D gene (6 bases). This CDR3 spans 14 amino acids. V was cut by 3 bases and J by 2 bases, with 8 bases left in between. From germline, CDR1 is MDHEN and CDR2 SYDVKM. The DNA for the CDR3 is TGTGCCAGCAGTTTGACTAGTCCCTACAATGAGCAGTTCTTC. Amino acids: CASSLTSPYNEQFF.

This clone was observed a few times. The chain recombines TRBV13 with TRBJ2-7; weak D call: TRBD2 (5 bases). This CDR3 is 13 amino acids long. Trimming removed 7 bases at V and 3 bases at J, with 13 bases between. Looked up from germline, CDR1 is PRHDT and CDR2 is FYEKMQ (reference sequence). The CDR3 nucleotides are TGTGCCAGCACGAGGGAGTGGGACTACGAGCAGTACTTC. The encoded protein is CASTREWDYEQYF.

The chain links TRBV7-9 to TRBJ2-5; D is unresolved. Looked up from germline, CDR1 is SEHNR and CDR2 is FQNEAQ (reference sequence). CDR3 length equals 12 residues. The V end was cut by 3 bases, the J end by 2 bases, with 4 bases between. CDR3 sequence (DNA): TGTGCCAGCAGCTTCCCACAAGAGACCCAGTACTTC. Translation gives CASSFPQETQYF.

The rearrangement links TRBV5-4 to TRBJ2-5, with D hard to call. V was pared by 0 bases and J by 2 bases, with 5 bases between. CDR3 size: 13 residues. Looked up from germline, CDR1 is SGHNT and CDR2 is YYREEE (reference sequence). CDR3: CASSLEAQETQYF. The DNA of the CDR3 is TGTGCCAGCAGCTTGGAAGCTCAAGAGACCCAGTACTTC.

The V and J genes are TRBV4-1 and TRBJ2-4, with 11 positions matching TRBD2. After removal of 3 bases from V and 5 bases from J, the junction contained 3 bases not matched to a gene. Looked up from germline, CDR1 is MGHRA and CDR2 is YSYEKL. This CDR3 comprises 15 residues. CDR3 loop: CASSHYSGGENIQYF. CDR3 sequence (DNA): TGCGCCAGCAGCCACTATAGCGGGGGGGAAAACATTCAGTACTTC.

V usage is TRBV21-1 and J usage is TRBJ1-3; the D segment call TRBD1 is taken from the table without a DNA check. TRBV21-1 is recorded as a pseudogene. CDR3 length equals 17 residues. CDR3 loop: CASSKARQTSLGNTIYF. In DNA, the CDR3 is TGTGCCAGCAGCAAAGCGCGCCAGACATCTCTTGGAAACACCATATATTTT.

This chain uses TRBV27 with TRBJ2-3; TRBD1 matches at 10 bases. Germline V CDR1 and CDR2: MNHEY, SMNVEV (reference sequence). J was trimmed by 2 bases and V by 8 bases; bases with no gene match: 13. CDR3 length: 17 amino acids. CDR3 sequence reads: CASSPERTGGNTDTQYF. The CDR3 coding sequence is TGTGCCAGCTCCCCGGAGAGGACAGGGGGAAACACAGATACGCAGTATTTT.

This clone was detected many times. The chain recombines TRBV29-1 with TRBJ2-7; D is perhaps TRBD1 (5 bases). Trimming shortened V by 4 bases and J by 2 bases, and 12 bases separated the two germline ends. This CDR3 is built from 13 residues. In germline, CDR1 is SQVTM, CDR2 ANQGSEA. This CDR3 reads CSVVGQTTYEQYF. Written as DNA, the CDR3 is TGCAGCGTTGTCGGACAAACCACCTACGAGCAGTACTTC.

This clone came up many times. The gene calls are TRBV10-1 and TRBJ1-1; D not certain. Trimming pared 4 bases from V and 8 bases from J, leaving 8 bases between. Germline assignment: CDR1 WNHNN and CDR2 SYGVQD (reference sequence). The CDR3 has 11 residues. The CDR3 sequence is CASSAPVEAFF. The CDR3 coding sequence is TGCGCCAGCAGTGCACCCGTGGAAGCTTTCTTT.

The chain employs TRBV7-8 and TRBJ2-3; TRBD1 or TRBD2 may be the D gene (5 bases each). The CDR3 has 15 residues. Germline assignment: CDR1 SGHVS and CDR2 FQNEAQ. V gave up 3 bases and J gave up 0 bases, with 10 bases separating them. The CDR3 DNA is TGTGCCAGCAGCTTCGTTGGGGGAAGCACAGATACGCAGTATTTT. This encodes CASSFVGGSTDTQYF.

This chain joins TRBV5-4 and TRBJ2-1; perhaps TRBD2 as D (5 bases). V lost 4 bases and J lost 6, with 20 bases in between. Per germline, CDR1 SGHNT and CDR2 YYREEE (reference sequence). The CDR3 is made up of 16 amino acids. The CDR3 DNA reads TGTGCCAGCAGCCCGATTCCAGGTGCGGGTCCCAATGAGCAGTTCTTC. Protein product: CASSPIPGAGPNEQFF.

The chain joins TRBV7-8 to TRBJ2-5; 12 nucleotides line up with TRBD1. Germline lookup yields CDR1 SGHVS and CDR2 FQNEAQ. Trimming at V came to 4 bases and at J to 7 bases, leaving 4 bases not matched to a gene. This CDR3 contains 14 residues. CDR3 bases: TGTGCCAGCAGCTCGGGGACAGGGGGCCTGACCCAGTACTTC. Translation gives CASSSGTGGLTQYF.

There are a few counts of this clone. Other DNA sequences of this sample code for an identical CDR3. The rearrangement links TRBV7-6 to TRBJ1-5; D not certain. Per the germline V gene, CDR1 is SGHVS and CDR2 is FNYEAQ. Trimming removed 1 base at V and 4 bases at J, with 5 bases between. The length of the CDR3 is 13 residues. CDR3 sequence (DNA): TGTGCCAGCAGCTTAGATGGGAATCAGCCCCAGCATTTT. Residues: CASSLDGNQPQHF.

The V call is TRBV28, the J call TRBJ2-7; 7 bases align to TRBD2. The germline gives CDR1 MDHEN, CDR2 SYDVKM. J lost 4 bases, V lost 6 bases, and 12 bases had no gene match. The CDR3 runs 15 residues. CDR3 region: CASSPSGRARYEQYF. DNA of the CDR3: TGTGCCAGCAGCCCTAGCGGCAGGGCTAGGTACGAGCAGTACTTC.

This CDR3 is CASKGREGETQYF. Here the CDR3 DNA reads TGTGCCAGCAAGGGGCGTGAGGGAGAGACCCAGTACTTC. The chain couples TRBV6-1 to TRBJ2-5; either TRBD1 or TRBD2 may fit D (5 bases each). Trimming pared 7 bases from V and 4 bases from J, leaving 13 bases between. The CDR3 length is 13 residues. Germline-derived CDR1 and CDR2 are MNHNS and SASEGT.

The rearrangement uses TRBV11-2 and TRBJ1-3, with 7 bases fitting TRBD1. V trimming: 5 bases; J trimming: 2 bases; junction bases outside the gene matches: 9. The germline CDR1 and CDR2 sequences are SGHAT and FQNNGV. This CDR3 comprises 16 residues. CDR3 protein: CASSIPTGAAGNTIYF. In DNA form, the CDR3 reads TGTGCCAGCAGCATCCCTACAGGGGCAGCTGGAAACACCATATATTTT. Variable domain in full (rest from reference TRBV11-2 and TRBJ1-3): EAGVAQSPRYKIIEKRQSVAFWCNPISGHATLYWYQQILGQGPKLLIQFQNNGVVDDSQLPKDRFSAERLKGVDSTLKIQPAKLEDSAVYLCASSIPTGAAGNTIYFGEGSWLTVV.

This clone was observed at least ten times. The J gene is TRBJ1-2, the V gene TRBV27; maybe TRBD1 (5 bases). V was shortened by 6 bases and J by 8 bases, with 13 bases between the two germline ends. The germline gives CDR1 MNHEY, CDR2 SMNVEV (reference sequence). The CDR3 length is 12 residues. CDR3 DNA sequence: TGTGCCAGCAGGGGGCGGGTAGGGGGCTACACCTTC. This gives the protein CASRGRVGGYTF.

The chain has TRBV6-5 and TRBJ1-2; D is uncertain. This CDR3 is built from 12 residues. Germline lookup yields CDR1 MNHEY and CDR2 SVGAGI. The ends were cut back, 8 bases at V and 4 bases at J, with 11 bases in the middle. This CDR3 is CASRQSLYGYTF. CDR3 bases: TGTGCCAGCCGGCAGAGTCTCTATGGCTACACCTTC.

CDR3 in amino acids: CASRKGETNTEAFF. The CDR3 DNA reads TGTGCCAGCAGAAAAGGGGAGACGAACACTGAAGCTTTCTTT. The V call is TRBV6-1, the J call TRBJ1-1, with TRBD1 as a possible D gene (5 bases). The ends were cut back, 6 bases at V and 1 base at J, with 12 bases in the middle. Germline loops: CDR1 MNHNS, CDR2 SASEGT. The length of the CDR3 is 14 residues.

J is TRBJ1-1 and V is TRBV19; unclear D gene. V lost 3 bases and J 4 bases, leaving 9 bases between the germline ends. The CDR3 is 13 residues long. The germline gives CDR1 LNHDA, CDR2 SQIVND (reference sequence). In DNA, the CDR3 is TGTGCCAGTAGTATGTGGCGGTCCACTGAAGCTTTCTTT. Amino acid sequence: CASSMWRSTEAFF.

CDR3 in DNA: TGTGCCAGCAGCCCGAATAGCGGGACTCGAAACAATGAGCAGTTCTTC. Protein: CASSPNSGTRNNEQFF. The rearrangement joins TRBV11-3 to TRBJ2-1, with TRBD2 matching over 8 bases. Germline V gene sequence: CDR1 SGHNT, CDR2 YENEEA. The CDR3 consists of 16 residues. V lost 5 bases, J lost 5 bases, and 11 bases stayed unmatched.

The chain employs TRBV7-6 and TRBJ2-1; D is uncertain. V was clipped by 4 bases and J by 1 base, with 17 bases between them. CDR1 is SGHVS and CDR2 is FNYEAQ in the germline V gene. This CDR3 has 17 amino acids. As DNA, the CDR3 is TGTGCCAGCAGCTCCCAAGGCGGTCGCCGTTCCTACAATGAGCAGTTCTTC. As protein: CASSSQGGRRSYNEQFF.

The sample holds a few counts of this clone. The chain is built from TRBV6-1 and TRBJ1-5; D unclear. With 6 bases removed from V and 5 bases from J, the gap between germline ends came to 8 bases. CDR1 is MNHNS and CDR2 is SASEGT in the germline V gene. There are 12 residues in the CDR3. The CDR3: CASRGAYQPQHF. The CDR3 nucleotides read TGTGCCAGCAGGGGAGCATATCAGCCCCAGCATTTT.

This clone was detected many times. The chain is built from TRBV5-1 and TRBJ2-3; 11 bases match TRBD2. CDR1 and CDR2 from the germline V gene are SGHRS and YFSETQ. The V gene end was trimmed by 0 bases and the J gene end by 3 bases; junction bases not matched to a gene: 6. The length of the CDR3 is 17 residues. The CDR3 nucleotides read TGCGCCAGCAGCTTGGGTGCTAGCGGGGGGAGGACAGATACGCAGTATTTT. Translation gives CASSLGASGGRTDTQYF.

This chain connects TRBV7-9 to TRBJ2-1; D possibly corresponds to TRBD2 (6 bases). The length of the CDR3 is 15 residues. Germline CDR1 and CDR2: SEHNR and FQNEAQ (reference sequence). The V end was cut by 1 base, the J end by 1 base, with 8 bases between. The CDR3 sequence: CASSLGDLSYNEQFF. DNA for the CDR3: TGTGCCAGCAGCTTAGGGGACTTGTCCTACAATGAGCAGTTCTTC.

The V gene is TRBV4-1, the J gene TRBJ1-2; D remains ambiguous. Germline V gene lookup returns CDR1 MGHRA and CDR2 YSYEKL. V lost 2 bases, J lost 2 bases, and 18 bases lay in between. The CDR3 loop spans 17 amino acids. CDR3 amino acids: CASSQHLRAEVNYGYTF. The CDR3 nucleotides read TGCGCCAGCAGCCAACACCTCCGGGCCGAGGTGAACTATGGCTACACCTTC.

The chain uses TRBV6-5 and TRBJ1-1, with 8 bases aligning to TRBD1. CDR1 and CDR2 from the germline V gene are MNHEY and SVGAGI. V trimming: 7 bases; J trimming: 10 bases; junction bases outside the gene matches: 11. This CDR3 spans 13 amino acids. CDR3 region: CASMDRVTMRAFF. The DNA of the CDR3 is TGTGCCAGCATGGACAGGGTGACAATGCGAGCTTTCTTT.

The rearrangement links TRBV27 to TRBJ1-2; no firm D call. Trimming removed 0 bases at V and 6 bases at J, with 8 bases between. The germline CDR1 and CDR2 sequences are MNHEY and SMNVEV (reference sequence). CDR3 size: 13 residues. The DNA for the CDR3 is TGTGCCAGCAGTTTATCAGGGAATGATGGCTACACCTTC. Translation: CASSLSGNDGYTF.